A single sample gave rise to the 18 T cell receptor beta chains below, sequenced in a study of graft-versus-host responses after intestinal transplantation. Researchers processed graft tissue to release intraepithelial and lamina propria lymphocytes. Sequenced by immunoSEQ multiplex PCR; TCRdb stores in-frame clones only, minus some. The table lists 35,000 to 40,000 clones, approximately 86% of them singletons. The sample in question was ileum tissue, obtained around 190 days after intestinal transplant. The receptors were gathered from a human patient who received an intestinal transplant, so some T cells may come from the graft donor.

The chain links TRBV7-9 to TRBJ1-2, with unresolved D. CDR3 length: 15 residues. The germline V gene encodes CDR1 SEHNR and CDR2 FQNEAQ (reference sequence). V shed 5 bases and J shed 2 bases, with 15 bases lying between them. CDR3 sequence: CASSHKNQENYGYTF. The CDR3 bases are TGTGCCAGCAGCCACAAAAATCAGGAGAACTATGGCTACACCTTC.

The chain links TRBV4-1 to TRBJ2-7, with D perhaps matching TRBD1 or TRBD2 (7 bases each). V was trimmed by 4 bases and J by 5 bases, leaving 21 bases between them. Germline loops: CDR1 MGHRA, CDR2 YSYEKL. The CDR3 is made up of 16 amino acids. The CDR3 protein is CASSPGGGGPLNEQYF. The DNA for the CDR3 is TGCGCCAGCAGCCCAGGGGGGGGCGGGCCACTGAACGAGCAGTACTTC.

This clone showed up just a few times. The chain couples TRBV9 to TRBJ2-1; TRBD2 matches at 12 bases. The germline gives CDR1 SGDLS, CDR2 YYNGEE. Losses at the gene ends were 1 base for V and 9 bases for J; bases not matched to a gene: 5. CDR3 length: 15 residues. The DNA of the CDR3 is TGTGCCAGCAGCGTATCTAGCGGGAGGGCCGGTGAGCAGTTCTTC. As protein: CASSVSSGRAGEQFF.

The V and J genes are TRBV7-8 and TRBJ2-3, with TRBD2 identical over 11 bases. The junction had 2 bases not matched to a gene; V was cut back by 4 bases and J by 2 bases. The CDR3 is 15 residues long. Germline V gene sequence: CDR1 SGHVS, CDR2 FQNEAQ. The CDR3 DNA reads as TGTGCCAGCAGCTCACTAGCGGGAGACACAGATACGCAGTATTTT. It is translated as CASSSLAGDTDTQYF.

The gene calls are TRBV5-4 and TRBJ1-6, with 7 bases lining up with TRBD1. With V trimmed by 5 bases and J by 4 bases, 6 bases remained unmatched. Germline CDR1 reads SGHNT; CDR2 reads YYREEE (reference sequence). This CDR3 has 15 residues. CDR3 sequence (DNA): TGTGCCAGCAGTTCCGACAGGGCTTATAATTCACCCCTCCACTTT. It specifies CASSSDRAYNSPLHF. Combining the CDR3 with reference TRBV5-4 and TRBJ1-6 gives the whole variable domain ETGVTQSPTHLIKTRGQQVTLRCSSQSGHNTVSWYQQALGQGPQFIFQYYREEENGRGNFPPRFSGLQFPNYSSELNVNALELDDSALYLCASSSDRAYNSPLHFGNGTRLTVT.

This chain connects TRBV9 to TRBJ2-6; D is unclear. This CDR3 contains 15 residues. Germline V gives CDR1 SGDLS, CDR2 YYNGEE. V lost 0 bases and J lost 0, with 4 bases in between. The CDR3 sequence: CASSVGGSGANVLTF. The CDR3 DNA follows: TGTGCCAGCAGCGTAGGGGGCTCTGGGGCCAACGTCCTGACTTTC. The whole variable domain, remainder taken from reference TRBV9 and TRBJ2-6, is DSGVTQTPKHLITATGQRVTLRCSPRSGDLSVYWYQQSLDQGLQFLIQYYNGEERAKGNILERFSAQQFPDLHSELNLSSLELGDSALYFCASSVGGSGANVLTFGAGSRLTVL.

This chain connects TRBV10-2 to TRBJ2-5; TRBD2 might be the D (7 bases). The CDR3 runs 15 residues. Trimming cost V 7 bases and J 4 bases, with 19 bases left between them. CDR1 WSHSY and CDR2 SAAADI come from the germline V gene. The CDR3 region is CASTKSGGLGETQYF. The CDR3 bases are TGCGCCAGCACCAAGTCCGGGGGGCTCGGAGAGACCCAGTACTTC.

The chain couples TRBV28 to TRBJ1-1, with no clear D. With 5 bases removed from V and 1 base from J, the gap between germline ends came to 8 bases. The CDR3 spans 13 residues. CDR1 and CDR2 from the germline V gene are MDHEN and SYDVKM. The CDR3 spells CASSPAPNTEAFF. Here the CDR3 DNA reads TGTGCCAGCAGTCCCGCACCGAACACTGAAGCTTTCTTT. Based on the CDR3 plus reference TRBV28 and TRBJ1-1, the full variable domain is DVKVTQSSRYLVKRTGEKVFLECVQDMDHENMFWYRQDPGLGLRLIYFSYDVKMKEKGDIPEGYSVSREKKERFSLILESASTNQTSMYLCASSPAPNTEAFFGQGTRLTVV.

V gene TRBV28 combines with J gene TRBJ1-5, with D hard to call. The CDR3 has 12 amino acids. V was clipped by 7 bases and J by 0 bases, with 4 bases between them. The germline V gene encodes CDR1 MDHEN and CDR2 SYDVKM. This chain's CDR3 is CASTYSNQPQHF. The CDR3 bases are TGTGCCAGCACCTATAGCAATCAGCCCCAGCATTTT.

The chain links TRBV27 to TRBJ2-3; 9 positions agree with TRBD2. Germline values: CDR1 MNHEY, CDR2 SMNVEV (reference sequence). The length of the CDR3 is 15 residues. V lost 4 bases and J lost 7; bases outside the gene matches: 9. The CDR3 DNA follows: TGTGCCAGCAGTTACCTAGCGGGACGTTCCAATACGCAGTATTTT. Translation gives CASSYLAGRSNTQYF.

The chain links TRBV29-1 to TRBJ1-3; D remains ambiguous. This CDR3 has 12 residues. V shed 4 bases and J shed 0 bases, with 4 bases lying between them. Germline V lookup: CDR1 SQVTM, CDR2 ANQGSEA. The CDR3 sequence: CSVGVSGNTIYF. CDR3 coding DNA: TGCAGCGTTGGAGTCTCTGGAAACACCATATATTTT.

This chain uses TRBV28 with TRBJ1-2, with unresolved D. The CDR3 totals 13 residues. Trimming shortened V by 3 bases and J by 2 bases, and 7 bases separated the two germline ends. Germline loops: CDR1 MDHEN, CDR2 SYDVKM. The CDR3 loop is CASSLARNYGYTF. Here the CDR3 DNA reads TGTGCCAGCAGTTTGGCCAGAAACTATGGCTACACCTTC.

The CDR3 DNA follows: TGTGCCAGCAGCTCCCTCCGGGACACCCCCAATCAGCCCCAGCATTTT. Translated: CASSSLRDTPNQPQHF. This chain uses TRBV7-9 with TRBJ1-5; a weak D match, TRBD1 (6 bases). V lost 4 bases, J lost 3 bases, and 16 bases lay in between. The length of the CDR3 is 16 residues. Germline CDR1 SEHNR, CDR2 FQNEAQ (reference sequence).

The V and J genes are TRBV5-1 and TRBJ2-7; 8 positions agree with TRBD1. The germline CDR1 and CDR2 sequences are SGHRS and YFSETQ. J was trimmed by 6 bases and V by 4 bases; bases with no gene match: 6. The CDR3 has 13 residues. The CDR3 protein is CASSAEDRGEQYF. The DNA for the CDR3 is TGCGCCAGCAGCGCGGAAGACAGGGGCGAGCAGTACTTC.

V is TRBV18 and J is TRBJ2-5; no definite D call. Trimming stripped 6 bases from V and 0 bases from J, with 14 bases between. The CDR3 consists of 15 residues. Germline V gene sequence: CDR1 KGHSH, CDR2 LQKENI. CDR3 in DNA: TGTGCCAGCTCTCTTCGTCTGGGGTACCAAGAGACCCAGTACTTC. Residues: CASSLRLGYQETQYF.

The chain carries TRBV11-1 and TRBJ2-3; D perhaps matches TRBD1 (5 bases). This CDR3 region has 12 residues. Trimming pared 5 bases from V and 5 bases from J, leaving 8 bases between. Germline V gives CDR1 SGHAT, CDR2 FQDESV (reference sequence). DNA of the CDR3: TGTGCCAGCAGCGCGCAGGGAGATACGCAGTATTTT. It specifies CASSAQGDTQYF.

The chain combines TRBV11-1 with TRBJ2-1, with 11 bases aligning to TRBD2. V lost 3 bases, J lost 4 bases, and 2 bases stayed unmatched. CDR1 SGHAT and CDR2 FQDESV come from the germline V gene (reference sequence). The CDR3 is 15 amino acids. Here the CDR3 reads CASSFSGGAYNEQFF. In nucleotides, the CDR3 is TGTGCCAGCAGCTTTAGCGGGGGGGCATACAATGAGCAGTTCTTC.

V is TRBV27 and J is TRBJ2-7; 10 nucleotides line up with TRBD1. The trim removed 2 bases at V and 11 bases at J, leaving 12 bases unmatched. CDR1 is MNHEY, CDR2 SMNVEV, per germline (reference sequence). The CDR3 has 15 residues. The CDR3 DNA reads TGTGCCAGCAGTTTAACCGGGACAGGGGCCTCGCAGGAGTACTTC. This encodes CASSLTGTGASQEYF.